This TCR beta chain was identified during a study of Graves' ophthalmopathy and Graves' hyperthyroidism. The study amplified TCR beta CDR3 regions using RNA transcripts. HTBI-primed RT-PCR formed the first round, and a multiplex PCR formed the second. Using its own MiXCR run on the multiplex PCR reads, TCRdb lists one record per CDR3 protein. This table has tens of thousands of distinct CDR3 sequences, 40% to 65% appearing once. Ophthalmopathy was moderately-to-severely active, CAS at least 3, NOSPECS at least 4, lasting under 3 months. A volume of approximately 9.2 ml of fresh peripheral blood supplied the PBMCs. The TCR sequence derives from an adult man with Graves' ophthalmopathy. The material sequenced was peripheral blood.

In DNA, the CDR3 is TGTGCCAGCAGTGAAGGGGGCGAGGAAAAACTGTTTTTT. The encoded protein is CASSEGGEEKLFF. This chain links TRBV25-1 with TRBJ1-4; weak D call: TRBD1 (6 bases). The CDR3 spans 13 residues. Germline V gene sequence: CDR1 MGHDK, CDR2 SYGVNS. Trimming removed 2 bases from V and 8 bases from J, with 9 bases in between.